Below, 2 T cell receptor beta chains from the same sample are listed, as sequenced in a study of T cell responses to AZD1222 COVID-19 vaccine. This table comes from immunoSEQ multiplex PCR, and its TCRdb copy is limited to in-frame clones, with some not included. Of approximately 130,000 clones listed, roughly 92% are singletons. This specimen was peripheral blood, taken on day 0 of AZD1222 vaccination. The receptors originated from an adult in good health.

This chain connects TRBV29-1 to TRBJ2-7; TRBD2 might be the D (6 bases). The CDR3 totals 12 residues. The V gene's germline CDR1 is SQVTM and CDR2 ANQGSEA. Trimming took 5 bases from V and 6 from J, leaving 14 bases between them. This CDR3 reads CSVYGGFGEQYF. In DNA form, the CDR3 reads TGCAGCGTTTATGGGGGGTTTGGCGAGCAGTACTTC.

The chain uses TRBV7-9 and TRBJ2-7, with D perhaps given as TRBD1 or TRBD2 (6 bases each). The V end lost 2 bases, the J end lost 5 bases, and 16 bases lay between the germline ends. Germline V gene data show CDR1 as SEHNR and CDR2 as FQNEAQ (reference sequence). The CDR3 loop spans 15 amino acids. The CDR3 protein is CASSLSGAGSDEQYF. The CDR3 nucleotides are TGTGCCAGCAGCTTATCGGGGGCAGGGAGTGACGAGCAGTACTTC.